The next 19 T cell receptor beta chains were all read from a single sample in a study of T cells after yellow fever vaccination. TCRdb independently ran MiXCR on the 5' RACE reads; one entry per CDR3 protein. Altogether just over 250,000 distinct CDR3 sequences are present, about 5% being singletons, with the ten largest covering roughly 3%. The sample here was CD4+ T cells sorted from PBMCs, taken on the day of the yellow fever booster vaccination. Receptors were obtained from a young man who received the YFV17D yellow fever vaccine.

This clonotype appeared a few times. The chain employs TRBV4-1 and TRBJ2-5, with D possibly matching TRBD2 (5 bases). The CDR3 is made up of 15 amino acids. Trimming shortened V by 4 bases and J by 2 bases, and 14 bases separated the two germline ends. Germline CDR1 MGHRA, CDR2 YSYEKL. The CDR3 here is CASSRVPTGQETQYF. CDR3 in DNA: TGCGCCAGCAGCCGCGTACCGACGGGACAAGAGACCCAGTACTTC.

This clonotype was observed a few times. The chain couples TRBV5-1 to TRBJ2-5; 8 nucleotides match TRBD2. Germline CDR1 reads SGHRS; CDR2 reads YFSETQ. V shed 4 bases and J 5 bases; nucleotides not matched to a gene: 13. The CDR3 extends over 16 amino acids. CDR3 residues: CASSLRTSRSGETQYF. As DNA, the CDR3 is TGCGCCAGCAGCCTCAGGACTAGCCGCTCAGGGGAGACCCAGTACTTC.

J is TRBJ1-1 and V is TRBV20-1, with a tentative D call TRBD1 (5 bases). V was cut by 8 bases and J by 1 base, with 20 bases left in between. The CDR3 is 15 residues long. Germline V lookup: CDR1 DFQATT, CDR2 SNEGSKA (reference sequence). CDR3 nucleotide sequence: TGCAGTCTCCAGTACAGGTGGCAGGAGAACACTGAAGCTTTCTTT. Translation: CSLQYRWQENTEAFF.

This clonotype has more than one count but fewer than ten. The V and J genes are TRBV4-2 and TRBJ2-3; D perhaps matches TRBD2 (6 bases). Looked up from germline, CDR1 is LGHNA and CDR2 is YNFKEQ. The length of the CDR3 is 18 residues. Trimming pared 3 bases from V and 0 bases from J, leaving 19 bases between. CDR3 in amino acids: CASSQGEWGDTSTDTQYF. CDR3 nucleotides: TGTGCCAGCAGCCAGGGAGAGTGGGGGGATACTAGCACAGATACGCAGTATTTT.

This clonotype turned up a few times. V usage is TRBV12-5 and J usage is TRBJ1-1; D might be TRBD1 (5 bases). V lost 0 bases, J lost 0 bases, and 14 bases lay in between. CDR1 is LGHNT and CDR2 is FRNRAP in the germline V gene. The CDR3 extends over 17 amino acids. CDR3 region: CASGLVVGRGVNTEAFF. For the CDR3, the DNA is TGTGCTAGTGGTTTGGTAGTTGGGCGGGGGGTGAACACTGAAGCTTTCTTT.

This clonotype was recorded many times. This sequence joins TRBV7-6 and TRBJ2-3; 9 bases map to TRBD2. The germline CDR1 and CDR2 sequences are SGHVS and FNYEAQ. V dropped 1 base and J dropped 4; count of bases not matched to a gene: 9. CDR3 size: 17 residues. CDR3 bases: TGTGCCAGCAGCTTAGGGGCTAGCGGGGTGGCCGCAGATACGCAGTATTTT. It encodes CASSLGASGVAADTQYF.

The table lists this clonotype with a few counts. The V call is TRBV2, the J call TRBJ2-1; 8 nucleotides agree with TRBD1. Looked up from germline, CDR1 is SNHLY and CDR2 is FYNNEI. The ends lost 2 bases at V and 8 bases at J; junction bases unmatched: 8. The CDR3 length is 15 residues. The CDR3 is CASSEPQGAYYEQFF. The DNA of the CDR3 is TGTGCCAGCAGTGAACCGCAGGGGGCATATTATGAGCAGTTCTTC.

The table lists this clonotype with a few counts. The rearrangement uses TRBV27 and TRBJ1-1; 7 nucleotides align to TRBD1. CDR3 length: 12 residues. V trimming: 11 bases; J trimming: 5 bases; junction bases outside the gene matches: 8. Per the germline V gene, CDR1 is MNHEY and CDR2 is SMNVEV (reference sequence). This CDR3 reads CALNDRETEAFF. In nucleotides, the CDR3 is TGTGCCCTAAACGACAGGGAGACTGAAGCTTTCTTT.

The rearrangement uses TRBV19 and TRBJ1-1; D might be TRBD1 (6 bases). This CDR3 is 14 amino acids long. The ends were cut back, 1 base at V and 4 bases at J, with 10 bases in the middle. Germline V gene lookup returns CDR1 LNHDA and CDR2 SQIVND (reference sequence). The CDR3, as DNA: TGTGCCAGTAGTATAGCACAGGGTCGCACTGAAGCTTTCTTT. Residues: CASSIAQGRTEAFF. The variable domain in full, completed from reference TRBV19 and TRBJ1-1, reads DGGITQSPKYLFRKEGQNVTLSCEQNLNHDAMYWYRQDPGQGLRLIYYSQIVNDFQKGDIAEGYSVSREKKESFPLTVTSAQKNPTAFYLCASSIAQGRTEAFFGQGTRLTVV.

This clonotype was observed many times. The rearrangement joins TRBV10-3 to TRBJ2-3; D gene ambiguous. The V end was cut by 6 bases, the J end by 2 bases, with 12 bases between. CDR1 and CDR2 (germline): ENHRY, SYGVKD. The CDR3 spans 14 residues. The CDR3 DNA sequence: TGTGCCATCAGGTCCCGGGCCAACACAGATACGCAGTATTTT. Its protein is CAIRSRANTDTQYF.

This clonotype was counted between two and nine times. CDR3 in DNA: TGCGCCAGCAGCCAAGATATCTCCCCCTTCTACGAGCAGTACTTC. It translates to CASSQDISPFYEQYF. The genes are TRBV4-3 and TRBJ2-7; D is ambiguous. CDR3 length: 15 residues. Germline-derived CDR1 and CDR2 are LGHNA and YSLEER. V gave up 0 bases and J gave up 3 bases, with 12 bases separating them.

This clonotype occurred a few times. The chain joins TRBV20-1 to TRBJ2-3; no definite D call. CDR3 length: 16 residues. V lost 4 bases and J 5 bases, leaving 22 bases between the germline ends. The germline V gene encodes CDR1 DFQATT and CDR2 SNEGSKA (reference sequence). DNA of the CDR3: TGCAGTGCTACCCTCGGGCGGAGATTTTCGGGAGATACGCAGTATTTT. Translating it yields CSATLGRRFSGDTQYF.

This clonotype was found many times. The chain recombines TRBV5-1 with TRBJ1-1; unclear D gene. CDR3 size: 12 residues. Germline V gene sequence: CDR1 SGHRS, CDR2 YFSETQ. V was shortened by 4 bases and J by 2 bases, with 6 bases between the two germline ends. The CDR3 DNA follows: TGCGCCAGCAGCGAAGTAAACACTGAAGCTTTCTTT. It codes for CASSEVNTEAFF.

The chain couples TRBV12-3 or TRBV12-4 to TRBJ2-3; 11 bases are a match to TRBD2. The CDR3 extends over 15 amino acids. V dropped 6 bases and J dropped 5; count of bases not matched to a gene: 7. The CDR3, as DNA: TGTGCCAGCAGACCCGGGACTAGCGGTGGAGATACGCAGTATTTT. This sequence encodes CASRPGTSGGDTQYF.

V gene TRBV12-5 combines with J gene TRBJ2-7; possibly TRBD2 for D (6 bases). Germline V gene lookup returns CDR1 LGHNT and CDR2 FRNRAP. The CDR3 length is 13 residues. V was cut by 5 bases and J by 5 bases, with 13 bases left in between. The CDR3 region is CASGRDWGDEQYF. CDR3 coding DNA: TGTGCTAGTGGTCGGGATTGGGGGGACGAGCAGTACTTC.

This CDR3 is CASSVEGSGGADTQYF. CDR3 sequence (DNA): TGTGCCAGCAGCGTAGAGGGTAGCGGGGGGGCGGATACGCAGTATTTT. The genes are TRBV9 and TRBJ2-3; 11 bases agree with TRBD2. The CDR3 has 16 amino acids. Germline V gives CDR1 SGDLS, CDR2 YYNGEE. V lost 0 bases and J lost 6; bases outside the gene matches: 6.

This clonotype was counted at least ten times. The genes are TRBV20-1 and TRBJ2-3; D not certain. The germline V gene has CDR1 DFQATT and CDR2 SNEGSKA (reference sequence). The CDR3 has 11 amino acids. V dropped 6 bases and J dropped 9 bases, with 13 bases sitting between them. This chain's CDR3 is CSAHSALTQYF. The CDR3 DNA reads TGCAGTGCCCATTCTGCGTTAACGCAGTATTTT.

This clonotype was seen many times. The chain is built from TRBV18 and TRBJ2-5; perhaps D is TRBD1 or TRBD2 (5 bases each). V lost 5 bases and J 2 bases, leaving 15 bases between the germline ends. This CDR3 region has 15 residues. The germline CDR1 and CDR2 sequences are KGHSH and LQKENI. The CDR3 nucleotides read TGTGCCAGCTCAGCCTGGGACGGGGCGCAAGAGACCCAGTACTTC. As protein: CASSAWDGAQETQYF.

The V call is TRBV5-4, the J call TRBJ2-1; D is perhaps TRBD1 or TRBD2 (5 bases each). Trimming removed 1 base from V and 9 bases from J, with 17 bases in between. Germline V gene data show CDR1 as SGHNT and CDR2 as YYREEE (reference sequence). The CDR3 extends over 15 amino acids. The CDR3 is CASSLWGSITREQFF. The CDR3 DNA follows: TGTGCCAGCAGCTTGTGGGGGTCAATTACACGTGAGCAGTTCTTC.